The 6 T cell receptor beta chains below come from one sample, sequenced in a study of blood T cell repertoires in COVID-19. Clones were sequenced by immunoSEQ multiplex PCR, and TCRdb holds only the in-frame ones, with some missing. The table has under 250,000 clones, about 89% seen once. The sequencing sample was made of peripheral blood. Every receptor here comes from a woman aged 60-70 years who had recovered from COVID-19.

This clone was seen once. The genes are TRBV10-3 and TRBJ1-3, with D uncertain. Germline lookup yields CDR1 ENHRY and CDR2 SYGVKD. Trimming stripped 0 bases from V and 7 bases from J, with 10 bases between. The CDR3 has 14 residues. DNA for the CDR3: TGTGCCATCAGTGAGTCAGGCTCCGGGAACACCATATATTTT. Translation: CAISESGSGNTIYF.

The CDR3 bases are TGTGCCAGCAAAACAAGCGGGGGGGCCACCAATGAGCAGTTCTTC. Amino acids: CASKTSGGATNEQFF. The chain employs TRBV5-4 and TRBJ2-1, with TRBD2 identical over 10 bases. Germline V gene data show CDR1 as SGHNT and CDR2 as YYREEE (reference sequence). The CDR3 is 15 amino acids. J gave up 6 bases and V 6 bases, and 9 bases lay outside the gene matches.

The V and J genes are TRBV20-1 and TRBJ2-2, with 7 bases lining up with TRBD2. CDR3 length equals 14 residues. V was clipped by 3 bases and J by 3 bases; unmatched bases: 4. Germline CDR1 and CDR2: DFQATT and SNEGSKA (reference sequence). As DNA, the CDR3 is TGCAGTGCTAGTCTAGCGGATCACACCGGGGAGCTGTTTTTT. This gives the protein CSASLADHTGELFF.

The V call is TRBV7-8, the J call TRBJ1-2; 7 nucleotides agree with TRBD1. In germline, CDR1 is SGHVS, CDR2 FQNEAQ. The CDR3 covers 15 residues. With 2 bases clipped from V and 3 bases from J, the junction kept 6 bases outside the gene matches. CDR3 DNA sequence: TGTGCCAGCAGCTTAATGGCAGGGGGGTACTATGGCTACACCTTC. This sequence encodes CASSLMAGGYYGYTF. Combining the CDR3 with reference TRBV7-8 and TRBJ1-2 gives the whole variable domain GAGVSQSPRYKVAKRGQDVALRCDPISGHVSLFWYQQALGQGPEFLTYFQNEAQLDKSGLPSDRFFAERPEGSVSTLKIQRTQQEDSAVYLCASSLMAGGYYGYTFGSGTRLTVV.

The chain carries TRBV13 and TRBJ2-1, with D uncertain. The CDR3 is 11 residues long. Germline lookup yields CDR1 PRHDT and CDR2 FYEKMQ (reference sequence). Trimming removed 4 bases from V and 8 bases from J, with 6 bases in between. CDR3 loop: CASSSVYEQFF. The CDR3 coding sequence is TGTGCCAGCAGCTCCGTATATGAGCAGTTCTTC. Full variable domain (rest looked up from reference TRBV13 and TRBJ2-1): AAGVIQSPRHLIKEKRETATLKCYPIPRHDTVYWYQQGPGQDPQFLISFYEKMQSDKGSIPDRFSAQQFSDYHSELNMSSLELGDSALYFCASSSVYEQFFGPGTRLTVL.

About this clone: Other DNA sequences in the same sample also yield this CDR3. The J gene is TRBJ1-2, the V gene TRBV9; D possibly corresponds to TRBD1 (5 bases). The CDR3 spans 14 residues. Trimming shortened V by 0 bases and J by 5 bases, and 11 bases separated the two germline ends. Germline V gives CDR1 SGDLS, CDR2 YYNGEE. DNA for the CDR3: TGTGCCAGCAGCGTAGGTGGGGGGTCGTATGGCTACACCTTC. This sequence encodes CASSVGGGSYGYTF.